Each of the 29 T cell receptor beta chains below was sequenced from the same sample in a study of shared clonotypes between healthy human individuals. Clones were sequenced by immunoSEQ multiplex PCR, and TCRdb holds only the in-frame ones, with some missing. The sample yields some 1 million clones, 60% to 80% seen once. Sequenced material: memory CD4+ T cells sorted from blood. Stated subset: CD45RA-negative fraction. Source of these receptors: a man between 18 and 35 years old in good health.

Worth noting for this clone: Given a much more abundant clone one base away, this may be a read error. The J gene is TRBJ1-1, the V gene TRBV7-6; possibly TRBD1 for D (6 bases). The V gene's germline CDR1 is SGHVS and CDR2 FNYEAQ. Trimming removed 4 bases from V and 1 base from J, with 7 bases in between. This CDR3 has 13 residues. CDR3 sequence reads: CASSSTGNTEAFF. The CDR3 coding sequence is TGTGCCAGCAGCTCGACAGGGAACACTGAAGCTTTCTTT.

This clone was recorded a few times. The chain uses TRBV7-9 and TRBJ1-1; D not certain. The CDR3 length is 14 residues. The V and J ends lost 1 base and 5 bases respectively, with 11 bases between them. CDR1 and CDR2 (germline): SEHNR, FQNEAQ (reference sequence). The CDR3: CASSLGRSSTEAFF. Written as DNA, the CDR3 is TGTGCCAGCAGCTTAGGGCGGTCGAGTACTGAAGCTTTCTTT.

This clone was counted only a few times. The chain has TRBV28 and TRBJ1-1, with TRBD1 matching 7 bases. Germline CDR1 reads MDHEN; CDR2 reads SYDVKM. This CDR3 has 12 residues. V shed 6 bases and J 10 bases; nucleotides not matched to a gene: 8. In nucleotides, the CDR3 is TGTGCCAGCAGCCGCAGACAGGGACGAGCTTTCTTT. The encoded protein is CASSRRQGRAFF.

On this clone: In the same sample, other DNA sequences code for this CDR3. This rearrangement joins TRBV18 to TRBJ2-2, with D possibly TRBD1 on 6 matching bases. Trimming left V 1 base short and J 0 bases short, with 6 bases between. Germline V gives CDR1 KGHSH, CDR2 LQKENI. This CDR3 region has 15 residues. The CDR3 region has the DNA TGTGCCAGCTCACCACGGACAGCGAACACCGGGGAGCTGTTTTTT. Protein: CASSPRTANTGELFF.

Worth noting for this clone: This same CDR3 is encoded by further DNA sequences in the sample. The chain couples TRBV10-3 to TRBJ2-7; D not certain. The CDR3 length is 11 residues. CDR1 ENHRY and CDR2 SYGVKD come from the germline V gene. The V end lost 3 bases, the J end lost 3 bases, and 3 bases lay between the germline ends. DNA of the CDR3: TGTGCCATCAGTGAAAACTACGAGCAGTACTTC. Its translation is CAISENYEQYF.

The table lists this clone with many counts. The V call is TRBV2, the J call TRBJ2-2, with 9 bases lining up with TRBD1. Germline assignment: CDR1 SNHLY and CDR2 FYNNEI. V dropped 4 bases and J dropped 4; count of bases not matched to a gene: 4. There are 15 residues in the CDR3. The CDR3, as DNA: TGTGCCAGCAGTGTACAGGGGGCCGGCACCGGGGAGCTGTTTTTT. This codes for CASSVQGAGTGELFF.

The chain links TRBV4-3 to TRBJ2-7; D not resolved. In germline, CDR1 is LGHNA, CDR2 YSLEER. V shed 3 bases and J shed 3 bases, with 12 bases lying between them. This CDR3 spans 14 amino acids. CDR3 in amino acids: CASSQAIRGYEQYF. CDR3 nucleotides: TGCGCCAGCAGCCAGGCTATAAGAGGCTACGAGCAGTACTTC.

This clone showed up just once. This chain joins TRBV29-1 and TRBJ2-1; D is unresolved. Germline values: CDR1 SQVTM, CDR2 ANQGSEA. This CDR3 region has 13 residues. The V end was cut by 3 bases, the J end by 1 base, with 7 bases between. The CDR3 DNA reads TGCAGCGTTGAGGCACGTTCCTACAATGAGCAGTTCTTC. Translating it yields CSVEARSYNEQFF.

This clone has ten or more counts. The chain combines TRBV11-2 with TRBJ2-1; TRBD2 is a possible D gene (5 bases). The CDR3 covers 13 residues. CDR1 SGHAT and CDR2 FQNNGV come from the germline V gene. Trimming pared 0 bases from V and 10 bases from J, leaving 10 bases between. CDR3 loop: CASSLDPGSEQFF. The CDR3 DNA is TGTGCCAGCAGCTTAGATCCGGGGTCAGAGCAGTTCTTC.

Notes on this clone: Other nucleotide sequences in the sample specify the same CDR3. The CDR3 is CASSPRTDTQYF. The CDR3 nucleotides read TGTGCCAGCTCACCACGCACAGATACGCAGTATTTT. The chain combines TRBV18 with TRBJ2-3; D is undetermined. The CDR3 contains 12 residues. Looked up from germline, CDR1 is KGHSH and CDR2 is LQKENI. Deletions cut 1 base from V and 1 base from J, with 0 bases between. The full variable domain, with the rest looked up from reference TRBV18 and TRBJ2-3, is NAGVMQNPRHLVRRRGQEARLRCSPMKGHSHVYWYRQLPEEGLKFMVYLQKENIIDESGMPKERFSAEFPKEGPSILRIQQVVRGDSAAYFCASSPRTDTQYFGPGTRLTVL.

This clone appeared a few times. CDR3 protein: CASSPLAGGSSYNEQFF. CDR3 DNA: TGCGCCAGCAGCCCCTTAGCGGGAGGGAGCTCCTACAATGAGCAGTTCTTC. The chain employs TRBV5-1 and TRBJ2-1, with TRBD2 matching over 11 bases. The trim removed 4 bases at V and 0 bases at J, leaving 6 bases unmatched. CDR3 size: 17 residues. CDR1 and CDR2 from the germline V gene are SGHRS and YFSETQ.

This clone was detected only a few times. The rearrangement links TRBV11-1 to TRBJ2-3, with D possibly TRBD2 on 7 matching bases. From germline, CDR1 is SGHAT and CDR2 FQDESV (reference sequence). V lost 5 bases, J lost 0 bases, and 18 bases lay in between. The CDR3 totals 17 residues. In DNA form, the CDR3 reads TGTGCCAGCAGCCCCCAGGGGAGGGGGGGCAGCACAGATACGCAGTATTTT. As protein: CASSPQGRGGSTDTQYF. The variable domain in full, completed from reference TRBV11-1 and TRBJ2-3, reads EAEVAQSPRYKITEKSQAVAFWCDPISGHATLYWYRQILGQGPELLVQFQDESVVDDSQLPKDRFSAERLKGVDSTLKIQPAELGDSAMYLCASSPQGRGGSTDTQYFGPGTRLTVL.

The chain couples TRBV2 to TRBJ2-1; tentatively, D is TRBD1 (5 bases). Germline loops: CDR1 SNHLY, CDR2 FYNNEI. This CDR3 comprises 14 residues. V was shortened by 7 bases and J by 6 bases, with 16 bases between the two germline ends. The CDR3 sequence is CASTPGLGLNEQFF. DNA of the CDR3: TGTGCCAGCACCCCAGGGTTGGGGCTCAATGAGCAGTTCTTC.

The chain couples TRBV19 to TRBJ1-2; the D gene is possibly TRBD1 (6 bases). Trimming removed 10 bases at V and 3 bases at J, with 15 bases between. Per the germline V gene, CDR1 is LNHDA and CDR2 is SQIVND (reference sequence). This CDR3 is 13 amino acids long. The DNA for the CDR3 is TGTGCCACCTTAGGGGGATTTGACTATGGCTACACCTTC. This codes for CATLGGFDYGYTF.

The genes are TRBV4-1 and TRBJ2-7; 10 nucleotides agree with TRBD2. The germline CDR1 and CDR2 sequences are MGHRA and YSYEKL. The CDR3 is 15 amino acids. The V and J ends lost 3 bases and 4 bases, in that order; junction bases with no gene match: 6. Here the CDR3 reads CASSHPGLATYEQYF. CDR3 DNA: TGCGCCAGCAGCCACCCGGGACTAGCGACGTACGAGCAGTACTTC.

This chain links TRBV10-3 with TRBJ2-1; the D gene is possibly TRBD2 (5 bases). In germline, CDR1 is ENHRY, CDR2 SYGVKD. V lost 7 bases and J 3 bases, leaving 10 bases between the germline ends. There are 13 residues in the CDR3. Here the CDR3 DNA reads TGTGCCATCACTCCGGGATTCTACAATGAGCAGTTCTTC. This codes for CAITPGFYNEQFF.

This clone was picked up one time. The gene calls are TRBV11-2 and TRBJ2-7; TRBD1 aligns across 8 bases. V lost 1 base to trimming and J lost 3 bases; unmatched junction nucleotides: 5. Germline CDR1 reads SGHAT; CDR2 reads FQNNGV. CDR3 length: 15 residues. Written as DNA, the CDR3 is TGTGCCAGCAGCTTAGCGCTAGGACAGGGCTACGAGCAGTACTTC. Protein sequence: CASSLALGQGYEQYF.

This clone has more than one count but fewer than ten. In nucleotides, the CDR3 is TGTGCCAGCAGTTATCGAATACAGGGGACCACTGAAGCTTTCTTT. It specifies CASSYRIQGTTEAFF. This chain joins TRBV6-6 and TRBJ1-1; 7 bases are a match to TRBD1. CDR3 size: 15 residues. V shed 3 bases, J shed 4 bases, and the junction held 8 bases outside the gene matches. Germline V CDR1 and CDR2: MNHNY, SVGAGI (reference sequence).

The chain has TRBV2 and TRBJ2-5, with 7 bases identical to TRBD1. The V segment lost 5 bases and the J segment 2 bases; nucleotides outside the gene matches: 5. This CDR3 has 14 amino acids. Germline V gene sequence: CDR1 SNHLY, CDR2 FYNNEI. In DNA, the CDR3 is TGTGCCAGCAGTAGGGGACAGCTACAAGAGACCCAGTACTTC. It encodes CASSRGQLQETQYF. The full variable domain, with the rest looked up from reference TRBV2 and TRBJ2-5, is EPEVTQTPSHQVTQMGQEVILRCVPISNHLYFYWYRQILGQKVEFLVSFYNNEISEKSEIFDDQFSVERPDGSNFTLKIRSTKLEDSAMYFCASSRGQLQETQYFGPGTRLLVL.

The chain carries TRBV5-1 and TRBJ2-2, with 9 nucleotides matching TRBD1. The V and J ends lost 6 bases and 5 bases, in that order; junction bases with no gene match: 8. CDR3 length: 15 amino acids. Per the germline V gene, CDR1 is SGHRS and CDR2 is YFSETQ. Here the CDR3 reads CASIPGQGRTGELFF. CDR3 DNA sequence: TGCGCCAGCATCCCGGGACAGGGAAGGACCGGGGAGCTGTTTTTT.

The chain joins TRBV11-3 to TRBJ2-1, with 9 bases aligning to TRBD2. With V trimmed by 4 bases and J by 0 bases, 4 bases remained unmatched. CDR3 length equals 16 residues. Germline V lookup: CDR1 SGHNT, CDR2 YENEEA. Here the CDR3 DNA reads TGTGCCAGCAGCTATAGCGGGAGTCTCTCCTACAATGAGCAGTTCTTC. Translated, it gives CASSYSGSLSYNEQFF.

In the case of this clone: The DNA is omitted, as the CDR3 cannot be located on it reliably, and the CDR3 follows TCRdb's listing. The CDR3 loop is CSTSGWNTIYF. The genes are TRBV20-1 and TRBJ1-3. Both ends counted, the CDR3 spans 11 residues. Germline CDR1 and CDR2: DFQATT and SNEGSKA (reference sequence).

This clone was observed a single time. The chain carries TRBV11-2 and TRBJ2-5; 8 bases are shared with TRBD1. Losses at the gene ends were 0 bases for V and 0 bases for J; bases not matched to a gene: 0. Per germline, CDR1 SGHAT and CDR2 FQNNGV. This CDR3 comprises 15 residues. The CDR3 DNA sequence: TGTGCCAGCAGCTTAGACAGGGGGCACCAAGAGACCCAGTACTTC. This translates into CASSLDRGHQETQYF.

The chain is built from TRBV5-1 and TRBJ2-7, with TRBD2 as a possible D gene (7 bases). V lost 4 bases and J 5 bases, leaving 19 bases between the germline ends. This CDR3 spans 15 amino acids. Germline values: CDR1 SGHRS, CDR2 YFSETQ. CDR3 DNA: TGCGCCAGCAGCCTGGAGGGGGGGCGCGGCGACGAGCAGTACTTC. It specifies CASSLEGGRGDEQYF.

The J gene is TRBJ2-1, the V gene TRBV11-3; possible D gene TRBD2, 7 bases. This CDR3 has 16 residues. The V end lost 0 bases, the J end lost 3 bases, and 12 bases lay between the germline ends. Germline V gene data show CDR1 as SGHNT and CDR2 as YENEEA. Here the CDR3 reads CASSLEGGGNYNEQFF. CDR3 sequence (DNA): TGTGCCAGCAGCTTAGAGGGCGGGGGCAACTACAATGAGCAGTTCTTC.

V usage is TRBV5-1 and J usage is TRBJ1-2, with unresolved D. V lost 4 bases and J 4 bases, leaving 20 bases between the germline ends. The CDR3 covers 16 residues. Germline CDR1 reads SGHRS; CDR2 reads YFSETQ. For the CDR3, the DNA is TGCGCCAGCAGCCTAAACTCGGTCCCTACGATCTATGGCTACACCTTC. It is translated as CASSLNSVPTIYGYTF.

The J gene is TRBJ1-2, the V gene TRBV29-1; 9 bases are a match to TRBD1. The CDR3 loop spans 13 amino acids. Germline lookup yields CDR1 SQVTM and CDR2 ANQGSEA. CDR3 in amino acids: CTIARDRATGYTF. In DNA form, the CDR3 reads TGCACCATTGCCCGGGACAGGGCAACCGGCTACACCTTC.

To note about this clone: Other nucleotide sequences in the sample specify the same CDR3. The chain couples TRBV5-1 to TRBJ2-7; possible D gene TRBD1, 5 bases. This CDR3 has 11 amino acids. Germline-derived CDR1 and CDR2 are SGHRS and YFSETQ. The V and J ends lost 6 bases and 4 bases respectively, with 8 bases between them. The CDR3 sequence: CASKTAYEQYF. The CDR3 nucleotides are TGCGCCAGCAAGACAGCTTACGAGCAGTACTTC. The full variable domain, in which reference TRBV5-1 and TRBJ2-7 provide the parts outside the CDR3, is KAGVTQTPRYLIKTRGQQVTLSCSPISGHRSVSWYQQTPGQGLQFLFEYFSETQRNKGNFPGRFSGRQFSNSRSEMNVSTLELGDSALYLCASKTAYEQYFGPGTRLTVT.

J is TRBJ1-2 and V is TRBV2, with D unclear. The V gene lost 7 bases and the J gene lost 4 bases, with 16 bases spanning the gap. Per germline, CDR1 SNHLY and CDR2 FYNNEI. The CDR3 consists of 14 residues. The CDR3 protein is CASTANGVSYGYTF. In DNA, the CDR3 is TGTGCCAGCACCGCTAATGGGGTGTCCTATGGCTACACCTTC.